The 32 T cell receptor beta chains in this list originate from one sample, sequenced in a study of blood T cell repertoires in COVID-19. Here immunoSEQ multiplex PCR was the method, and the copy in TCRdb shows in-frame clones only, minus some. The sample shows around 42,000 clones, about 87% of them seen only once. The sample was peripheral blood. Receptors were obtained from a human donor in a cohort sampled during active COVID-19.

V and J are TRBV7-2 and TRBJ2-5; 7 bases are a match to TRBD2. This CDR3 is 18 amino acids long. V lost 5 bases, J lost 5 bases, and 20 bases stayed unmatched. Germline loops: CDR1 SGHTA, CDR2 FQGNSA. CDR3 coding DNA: TGTGCCAGCAGCAGCCCTTTAGGGGCAGCGGGGTGGGGGGAGACCCAGTACTTC. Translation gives CASSSPLGAAGWGETQYF.

The CDR3 region is CASMLGHTTDTQYF. Here the CDR3 DNA reads TGTGCCAGCATGTTAGGACATACCACAGATACGCAGTATTTT. This chain uses TRBV6-5 with TRBJ2-3, with TRBD1 as a possible D gene (5 bases). V lost 7 bases and J 2 bases, leaving 13 bases between the germline ends. The CDR3 is 14 residues long. Germline V gives CDR1 MNHEY, CDR2 SVGAGI.

The DNA for the CDR3 is TGTGCCAGTAGTATAGTCGGGCGGGGAAGCGAGCAGTACTTC. Encoded protein: CASSIVGRGSEQYF. The rearrangement links TRBV19 to TRBJ2-7, with D possibly TRBD2 on 6 matching bases. There are 14 residues in the CDR3. Trimming left V 1 base short and J 6 bases short, with 13 bases between. Looked up from germline, CDR1 is LNHDA and CDR2 is SQIVND (reference sequence).

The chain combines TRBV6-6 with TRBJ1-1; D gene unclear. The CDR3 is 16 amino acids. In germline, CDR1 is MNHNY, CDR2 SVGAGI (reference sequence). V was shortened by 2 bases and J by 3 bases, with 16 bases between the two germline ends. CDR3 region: CASSYRLKGEDTEAFF. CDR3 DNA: TGTGCCAGCAGTTACCGACTAAAGGGAGAGGACACTGAAGCTTTCTTT.

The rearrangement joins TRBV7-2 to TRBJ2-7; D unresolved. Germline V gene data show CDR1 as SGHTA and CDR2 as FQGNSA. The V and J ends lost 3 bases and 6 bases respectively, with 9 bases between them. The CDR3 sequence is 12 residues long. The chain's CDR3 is CASSFARSEQYF. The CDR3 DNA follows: TGTGCCAGCAGCTTTGCGAGGAGCGAGCAGTACTTC.

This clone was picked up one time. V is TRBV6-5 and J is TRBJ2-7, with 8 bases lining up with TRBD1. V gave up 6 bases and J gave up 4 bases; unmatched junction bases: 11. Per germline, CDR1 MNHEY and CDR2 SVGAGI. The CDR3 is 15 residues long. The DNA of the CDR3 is TGTGCCAGCAGAATCTTCCAGGGGGCCCCGTACGAGCAGTACTTC. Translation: CASRIFQGAPYEQYF.

The CDR3 DNA sequence: TGTGCCAGCAGTTTGCGGGGGTTTGGGCCAGATACGCAGTATTTT. It is translated as CASSLRGFGPDTQYF. The V gene is TRBV27, the J gene TRBJ2-3; 7 bases agree with TRBD2. The CDR3 is 15 amino acids. V shed 3 bases, J shed 4 bases, and the junction held 7 bases outside the gene matches. CDR1 and CDR2 (germline): MNHEY, SMNVEV (reference sequence).

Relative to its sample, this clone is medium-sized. CDR3 loop: CASSASSLNTEAFF. CDR3 DNA: TGTGCCAGCAGTGCGTCCAGTTTGAACACTGAAGCTTTCTTT. J is TRBJ1-1 and V is TRBV25-1; D gene ambiguous. Germline-derived CDR1 and CDR2 are MGHDK and SYGVNS. V dropped 4 bases and J dropped 0 bases, with 9 bases sitting between them. This CDR3 is 14 amino acids long.

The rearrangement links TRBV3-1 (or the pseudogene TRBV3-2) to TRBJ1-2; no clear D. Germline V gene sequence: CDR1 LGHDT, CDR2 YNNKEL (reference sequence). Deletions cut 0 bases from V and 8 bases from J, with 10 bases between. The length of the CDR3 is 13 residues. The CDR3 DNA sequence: TGTGCCAGCAGCCAAGACTCCTCTAGGGGCTACACCTTC. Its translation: CASSQDSSRGYTF.

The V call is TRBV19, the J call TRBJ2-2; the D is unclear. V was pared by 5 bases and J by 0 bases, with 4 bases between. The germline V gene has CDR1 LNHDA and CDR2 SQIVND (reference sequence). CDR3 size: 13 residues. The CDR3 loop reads CASSVTNTGELFF. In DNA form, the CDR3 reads TGTGCCAGTAGTGTAACGAACACCGGGGAGCTGTTTTTT. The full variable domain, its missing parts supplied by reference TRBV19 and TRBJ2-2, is DGGITQSPKYLFRKEGQNVTLSCEQNLNHDAMYWYRQDPGQGLRLIYYSQIVNDFQKGDIAEGYSVSREKKESFPLTVTSAQKNPTAFYLCASSVTNTGELFFGEGSRLTVL.

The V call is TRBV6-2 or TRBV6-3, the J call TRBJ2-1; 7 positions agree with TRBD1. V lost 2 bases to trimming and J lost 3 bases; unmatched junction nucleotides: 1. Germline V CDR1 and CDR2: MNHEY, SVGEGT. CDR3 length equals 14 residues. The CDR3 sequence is CASSYRGLYNEQFF. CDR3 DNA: TGTGCCAGCAGTTACAGGGGGCTCTACAATGAGCAGTTCTTC.

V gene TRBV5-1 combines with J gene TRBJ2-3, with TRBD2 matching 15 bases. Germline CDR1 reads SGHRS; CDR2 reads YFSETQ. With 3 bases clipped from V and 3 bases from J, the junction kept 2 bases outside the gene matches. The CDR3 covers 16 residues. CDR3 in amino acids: CASSWGLAGGTDTQYF. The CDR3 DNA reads TGCGCCAGCAGCTGGGGACTAGCGGGGGGTACAGATACGCAGTATTTT. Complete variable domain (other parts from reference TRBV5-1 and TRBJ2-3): KAGVTQTPRYLIKTRGQQVTLSCSPISGHRSVSWYQQTPGQGLQFLFEYFSETQRNKGNFPGRFSGRQFSNSRSEMNVSTLELGDSALYLCASSWGLAGGTDTQYFGPGTRLTVL.

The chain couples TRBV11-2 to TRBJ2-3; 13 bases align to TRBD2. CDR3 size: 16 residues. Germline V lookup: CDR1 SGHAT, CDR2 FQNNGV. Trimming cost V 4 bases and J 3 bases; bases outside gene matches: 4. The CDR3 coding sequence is TGTGCCAGCAGCTCAATACTAGCGGGAGGGACAGATACGCAGTATTTT. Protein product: CASSSILAGGTDTQYF.

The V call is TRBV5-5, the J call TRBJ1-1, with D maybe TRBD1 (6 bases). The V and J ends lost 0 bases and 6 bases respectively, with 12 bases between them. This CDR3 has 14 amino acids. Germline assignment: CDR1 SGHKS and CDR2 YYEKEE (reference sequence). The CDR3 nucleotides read TGTGCCAGCAGCTTGGATGTCAGGGGTCCTGAAGCTTTCTTT. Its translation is CASSLDVRGPEAFF.

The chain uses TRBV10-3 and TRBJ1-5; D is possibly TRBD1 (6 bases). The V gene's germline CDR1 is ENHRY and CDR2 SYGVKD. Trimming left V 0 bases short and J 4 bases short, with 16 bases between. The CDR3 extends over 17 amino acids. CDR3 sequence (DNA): TGTGCCATCAGTGAGTCTCATCGTGGGGGCGTGAATCAGCCCCAGCATTTT. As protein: CAISESHRGGVNQPQHF.

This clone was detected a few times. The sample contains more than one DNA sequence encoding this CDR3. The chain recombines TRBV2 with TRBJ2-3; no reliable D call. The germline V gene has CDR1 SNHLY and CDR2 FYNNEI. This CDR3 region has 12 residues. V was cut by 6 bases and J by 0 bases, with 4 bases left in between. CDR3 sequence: CASSPSTDTQYF. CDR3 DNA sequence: TGTGCCAGCAGCCCTAGCACAGATACGCAGTATTTT.

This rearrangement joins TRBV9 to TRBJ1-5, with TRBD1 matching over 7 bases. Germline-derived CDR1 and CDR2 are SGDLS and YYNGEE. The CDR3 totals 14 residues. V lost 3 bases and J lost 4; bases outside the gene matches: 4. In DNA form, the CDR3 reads TGTGCCAGCAGCGCAGGGGGGCGGAATCAGCCCCAGCATTTT. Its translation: CASSAGGRNQPQHF.

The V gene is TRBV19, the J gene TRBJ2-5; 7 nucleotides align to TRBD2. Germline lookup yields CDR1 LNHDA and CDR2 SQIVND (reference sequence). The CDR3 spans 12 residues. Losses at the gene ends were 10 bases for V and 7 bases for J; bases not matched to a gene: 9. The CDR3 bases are TGTGCCACCGGACTAGGCGGGAGGACCCAGTACTTC. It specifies CATGLGGRTQYF.

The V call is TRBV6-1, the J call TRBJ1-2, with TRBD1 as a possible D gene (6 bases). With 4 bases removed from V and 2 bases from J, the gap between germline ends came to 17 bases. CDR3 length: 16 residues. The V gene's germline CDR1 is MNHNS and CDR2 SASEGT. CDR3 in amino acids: CASSGDRAGANYGYTF. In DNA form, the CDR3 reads TGTGCCAGCAGTGGCGACCGCGCAGGGGCGAACTATGGCTACACCTTC.

The CDR3 coding sequence is TGTGCCAGCAGCCGAGCCGGGAGCCACATGTCGGAGACCCAGTACTTC. Its translation is CASSRAGSHMSETQYF. The V gene is TRBV9, the J gene TRBJ2-5; D is possibly TRBD2 (6 bases). Deletions cut 4 bases from V and 5 bases from J, with 21 bases between. The CDR3 covers 16 residues. Germline V lookup: CDR1 SGDLS, CDR2 YYNGEE. Full variable domain (missing parts from reference TRBV9 and TRBJ2-5): DSGVTQTPKHLITATGQRVTLRCSPRSGDLSVYWYQQSLDQGLQFLIQYYNGEERAKGNILERFSAQQFPDLHSELNLSSLELGDSALYFCASSRAGSHMSETQYFGPGTRLLVL.

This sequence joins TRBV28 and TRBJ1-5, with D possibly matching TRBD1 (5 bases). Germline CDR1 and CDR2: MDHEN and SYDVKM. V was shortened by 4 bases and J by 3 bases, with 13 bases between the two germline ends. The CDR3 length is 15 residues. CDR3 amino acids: CASSSIDRLNQPQHF. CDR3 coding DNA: TGTGCCAGCAGTTCAATCGACAGACTCAATCAGCCCCAGCATTTT.

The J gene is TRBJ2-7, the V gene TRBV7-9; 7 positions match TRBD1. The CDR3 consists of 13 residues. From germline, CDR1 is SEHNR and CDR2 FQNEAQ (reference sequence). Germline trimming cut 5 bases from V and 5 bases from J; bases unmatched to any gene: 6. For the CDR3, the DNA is TGTGCCAGCAGCCGAGGGGGCCTGAACGAGCAGTACTTC. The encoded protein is CASSRGGLNEQYF.

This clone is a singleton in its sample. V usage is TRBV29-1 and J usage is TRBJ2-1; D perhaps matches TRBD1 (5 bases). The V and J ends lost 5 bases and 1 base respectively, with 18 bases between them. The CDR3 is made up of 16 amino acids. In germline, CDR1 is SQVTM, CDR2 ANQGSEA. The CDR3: CSVWPPGRESYNEQFF. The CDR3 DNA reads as TGCAGCGTTTGGCCCCCTGGCAGGGAATCCTACAATGAGCAGTTCTTC.

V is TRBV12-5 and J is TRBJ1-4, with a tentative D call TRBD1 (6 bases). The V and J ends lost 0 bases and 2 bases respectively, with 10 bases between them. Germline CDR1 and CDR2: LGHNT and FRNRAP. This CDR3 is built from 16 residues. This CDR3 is CASGLVLRGTNEKLFF. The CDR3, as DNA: TGTGCTAGTGGTTTGGTACTAAGGGGGACTAATGAAAAACTGTTTTTT.

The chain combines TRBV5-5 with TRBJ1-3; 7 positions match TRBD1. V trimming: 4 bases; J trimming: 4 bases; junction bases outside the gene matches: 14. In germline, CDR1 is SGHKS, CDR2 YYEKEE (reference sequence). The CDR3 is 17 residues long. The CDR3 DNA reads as TGTGCCAGCAGCCCGAACCCTAACCGGGACAGCGGAAACACCATATATTTT. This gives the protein CASSPNPNRDSGNTIYF.

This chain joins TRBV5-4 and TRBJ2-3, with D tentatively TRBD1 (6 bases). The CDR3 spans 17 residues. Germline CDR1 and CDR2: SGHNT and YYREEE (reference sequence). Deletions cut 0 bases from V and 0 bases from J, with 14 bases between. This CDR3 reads CASSLGDNKMSTDTQYF. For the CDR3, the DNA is TGTGCCAGCAGCTTGGGGGACAACAAGATGAGCACAGATACGCAGTATTTT.

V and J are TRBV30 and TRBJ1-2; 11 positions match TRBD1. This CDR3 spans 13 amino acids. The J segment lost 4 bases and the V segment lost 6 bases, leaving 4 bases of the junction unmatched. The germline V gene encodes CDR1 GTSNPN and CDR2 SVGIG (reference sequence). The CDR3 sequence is CACRDRGVYGYTF. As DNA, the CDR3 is TGTGCCTGCCGGGACAGGGGGGTCTATGGCTACACCTTC.

CDR3 protein: CASSFVLLPGANVLTF. The CDR3 DNA reads as TGTGCCAGCAGCTTTGTCCTACTACCTGGGGCCAACGTCCTGACTTTC. The rearrangement joins TRBV5-4 to TRBJ2-6; D gene uncertain. The CDR3 contains 16 residues. The V gene lost 2 bases and the J gene lost 2 bases, with 11 bases spanning the gap. The germline V gene encodes CDR1 SGHNT and CDR2 YYREEE (reference sequence).

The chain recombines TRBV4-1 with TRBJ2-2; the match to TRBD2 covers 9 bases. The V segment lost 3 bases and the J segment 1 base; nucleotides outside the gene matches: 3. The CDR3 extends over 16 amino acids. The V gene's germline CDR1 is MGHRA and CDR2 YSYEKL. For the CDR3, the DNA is TGCGCCAGCAGCCAGAGACTAGCGGAGAACACCGGGGAGCTGTTTTTT. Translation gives CASSQRLAENTGELFF.

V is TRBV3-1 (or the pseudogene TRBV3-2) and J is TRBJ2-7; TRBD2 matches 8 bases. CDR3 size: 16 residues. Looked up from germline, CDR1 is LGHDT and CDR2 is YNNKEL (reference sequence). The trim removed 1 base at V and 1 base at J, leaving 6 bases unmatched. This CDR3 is CASSQGFSGTSYEQYF. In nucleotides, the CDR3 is TGTGCCAGCAGCCAAGGTTTTAGCGGGACGTCCTACGAGCAGTACTTC.

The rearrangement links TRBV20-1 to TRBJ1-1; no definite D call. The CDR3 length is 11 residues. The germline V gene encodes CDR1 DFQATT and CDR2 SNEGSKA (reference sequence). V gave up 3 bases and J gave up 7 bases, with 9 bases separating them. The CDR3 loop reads CSASSTDEAFF. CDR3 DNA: TGCAGTGCTAGCTCCACAGATGAAGCTTTCTTT.

The DNA of the CDR3 is TGTGCCAGCAGTAGACTAGCGGGAGGCACAGATACGCAGTATTTT. Protein product: CASSRLAGGTDTQYF. V gene TRBV6-5 combines with J gene TRBJ2-3, with 12 bases fitting TRBD2. The CDR3 runs 15 residues. Looked up from germline, CDR1 is MNHEY and CDR2 is SVGAGI. V gave up 5 bases and J gave up 1 base; unmatched junction bases: 1.